Listed here are 24 T cell receptor beta chains from one sample, sequenced in a study of early T cells in non-severe SARS-CoV-2 infection. From the 5' RACE reads, TCRdb called clonotypes with MiXCR, one entry per CDR3 protein. This table holds some 42,000 distinct CDR3 sequences, roughly 6% found once. Sequenced here: whole blood, sampled at baseline. The receptors were gathered from an adult who was a healthcare worker with PCR-confirmed SARS-CoV-2 infection or an uninfected control (not recorded which).

This clonotype was seen ten or more times. The genes are TRBV19 and TRBJ2-2; TRBD1 might be the D (5 bases). This CDR3 spans 14 amino acids. With 5 bases removed from V and 5 bases from J, the gap between germline ends came to 12 bases. CDR1 is LNHDA, CDR2 SQIVND, per germline (reference sequence). The CDR3 bases are TGTGCCAGTAGTGAAGGGGCGAGGACCGGGGAGCTGTTTTTT. Protein product: CASSEGARTGELFF.

This clonotype came up a few times. The rearrangement links TRBV2 to TRBJ1-1; D unclear. This CDR3 comprises 14 residues. With 6 bases removed from V and 1 base from J, the gap between germline ends came to 12 bases. Germline V gives CDR1 SNHLY, CDR2 FYNNEI. In DNA form, the CDR3 reads TGTGCCAGCAGAGTATTCGTTTCGAACACTGAAGCTTTCTTT. Amino acid sequence: CASRVFVSNTEAFF.

This clonotype turned up a few times. This chain joins TRBV12-3 or TRBV12-4 and TRBJ1-4, with TRBD1 matching 7 bases. V was clipped by 6 bases and J by 5 bases; unmatched bases: 6. The CDR3 sequence is 14 residues long. In DNA, the CDR3 is TGTGCCAGCAGGTGGGGACAGAGAAATGAAAAACTGTTTTTT. Amino acids: CASRWGQRNEKLFF.

This clonotype has a count of ten or more. The chain is built from TRBV20-1 and TRBJ2-3, with TRBD2 matching over 16 bases. V gave up 6 bases and J gave up 3 bases; unmatched junction bases: 6. CDR1 is DFQATT and CDR2 is SNEGSKA in the germline V gene (reference sequence). The CDR3 runs 16 residues. As DNA, the CDR3 is TGCAGTGCCAAGGGACTAGCGGGGGGGTCGACAGATACGCAGTATTTT. This sequence encodes CSAKGLAGGSTDTQYF.

The table lists this clonotype with many counts. This chain links TRBV5-6 with TRBJ1-2, with unresolved D. Germline lookup yields CDR1 SGHDT and CDR2 YYEEEE. CDR3 length: 16 residues. Trimming pared 0 bases from V and 2 bases from J, leaving 14 bases between. CDR3 sequence: CASSLETARWNYGYTF. DNA for the CDR3: TGTGCCAGCAGCTTGGAGACCGCCAGGTGGAACTATGGCTACACCTTC. The full variable domain, its missing parts supplied by reference TRBV5-6 and TRBJ1-2, is DAGVTQSPTHLIKTRGQQVTLRCSPKSGHDTVSWYQQALGQGPQFIFQYYEEEERQRGNFPDRFSGHQFPNYSSELNVNALLLGDSALYLCASSLETARWNYGYTFGSGTRLTVV.

This clonotype has ten or more counts. This rearrangement joins TRBV27 to TRBJ2-7; D is undetermined. Germline CDR1 is MNHEY and CDR2 is SMNVEV (reference sequence). The CDR3 loop spans 13 amino acids. Trimming took 3 bases from V and 3 from J, leaving 9 bases between them. DNA of the CDR3: TGTGCCAGCAGTTTGGGAAGGGACTACGAGCAGTACTTC. As protein: CASSLGRDYEQYF.

This clonotype was observed at least ten times. The rearrangement joins TRBV9 to TRBJ2-3, with 8 nucleotides matching TRBD1. This CDR3 has 15 residues. Germline-derived CDR1 and CDR2 are SGDLS and YYNGEE. Trimming cost V 2 bases and J 0 bases; bases outside gene matches: 2. The chain's CDR3 is CASSVWDRSTDTQYF. The CDR3 DNA sequence: TGTGCCAGCAGCGTTTGGGACAGGAGCACAGATACGCAGTATTTT.

The chain recombines TRBV9 with TRBJ2-3; 9 bases align to TRBD2. CDR3 length: 18 residues. The ends lost 0 bases at V and 2 bases at J; junction bases unmatched: 10. Germline values: CDR1 SGDLS, CDR2 YYNGEE. In nucleotides, the CDR3 is TGTGCCAGCAGCGTAGAGGCCCAGCGGGGGGACCTCACAGATACGCAGTATTTT. Translation: CASSVEAQRGDLTDTQYF.

This clonotype was counted ten times or more. This chain joins TRBV11-2 and TRBJ2-7; 7 bases match TRBD1. CDR3 size: 15 residues. CDR1 is SGHAT, CDR2 FQNNGV, per germline. Germline trimming cut 4 bases from V and 2 bases from J; bases unmatched to any gene: 8. The CDR3 DNA reads as TGTGCCAGCAGCTCCACAAACAGGGGCCCCTACGAGCAGTACTTC. Translation: CASSSTNRGPYEQYF.

This clonotype was observed at least ten times. The chain recombines TRBV19 with TRBJ1-2; the D gene is possibly TRBD1 (6 bases). V was clipped by 5 bases and J by 2 bases, with 12 bases between them. Germline loops: CDR1 LNHDA, CDR2 SQIVND (reference sequence). The CDR3 totals 14 residues. Written as DNA, the CDR3 is TGTGCCAGTAGTTTCCGGACAGACAACTATGGCTACACCTTC. Translation gives CASSFRTDNYGYTF. Combining the CDR3 with reference TRBV19 and TRBJ1-2 gives the whole variable domain DGGITQSPKYLFRKEGQNVTLSCEQNLNHDAMYWYRQDPGQGLRLIYYSQIVNDFQKGDIAEGYSVSREKKESFPLTVTSAQKNPTAFYLCASSFRTDNYGYTFGSGTRLTVV.

This clonotype occurred many times. V usage is TRBV27 and J usage is TRBJ2-7, with no clear D. V was pared by 4 bases and J by 3 bases, with 10 bases between. The CDR3 is made up of 13 amino acids. Per germline, CDR1 MNHEY and CDR2 SMNVEV (reference sequence). The DNA of the CDR3 is TGTGCCAGCAGTTCTATAAACGACTACGAGCAGTACTTC. It codes for CASSSINDYEQYF.

This clonotype was recorded many times. The rearrangement uses TRBV18 and TRBJ2-5; no clear D. V lost 0 bases, J lost 2 bases, and 10 bases lay in between. CDR1 and CDR2 from the germline V gene are KGHSH and LQKENI. The CDR3 length is 15 residues. The CDR3 sequence: CASSPPMGKQETQYF. Here the CDR3 DNA reads TGTGCCAGCTCACCACCGATGGGGAAGCAAGAGACCCAGTACTTC.

This clonotype was counted a few times. The genes are TRBV12-3 or TRBV12-4 and TRBJ1-2, with 12 bases lining up with TRBD1. Losses at the gene ends were 1 base for V and 4 bases for J; bases not matched to a gene: 4. This CDR3 is built from 16 residues. The CDR3 DNA sequence: TGTGCCAGCAGTTTAGGTCGGGACAGGGGGCTCTATGGCTACACCTTC. Translated, it gives CASSLGRDRGLYGYTF.

This clonotype was picked up a small number of times. The chain recombines TRBV20-1 with TRBJ2-1, with TRBD2 as a possible D gene (6 bases). Trimming removed 5 bases from V and 5 bases from J, with 16 bases in between. The germline gives CDR1 DFQATT, CDR2 SNEGSKA (reference sequence). The CDR3 runs to 14 residues. In DNA form, the CDR3 reads TGCAGTGCTGGGGACTTCGGGGCAGACAATGAGCAGTTCTTC. This codes for CSAGDFGADNEQFF.

This clonotype was seen a few times. The chain employs TRBV7-2 and TRBJ2-1; 11 bases are a match to TRBD2. The germline V gene encodes CDR1 SGHTA and CDR2 FQGNSA. Losses at the gene ends were 2 bases for V and 8 bases for J; bases not matched to a gene: 5. The CDR3 extends over 15 amino acids. CDR3 DNA sequence: TGTGCCAGCAGCTTAACTAGCGGGGGAGAGTATGAGCAGTTCTTC. It encodes CASSLTSGGEYEQFF.

For this clonotype: A much larger clone sits a single nucleotide away, making a read error possible. The rearrangement joins TRBV30 to TRBJ2-1, with D unclear. CDR3 length: 19 amino acids. CDR1 is GTSNPN and CDR2 is SVGIG in the germline V gene (reference sequence). With 4 bases removed from V and 6 bases from J, the gap between germline ends came to 31 bases. CDR3 sequence: CAWTDGGPKQLLAPNEQFF. In DNA form, the CDR3 reads TGTGCCTGGACGGACGGCGGCCCCAAACAGCTATTGGCCCCCAATGAGCAGTTCTTC.

Remarks on this clonotype: This may arise from a read error, as a much more abundant clone is one base away. The chain is built from TRBV6-6 and TRBJ1-2; 7 nucleotides match TRBD1. The CDR3 contains 12 residues. Trimming at V came to 5 bases and at J to 3 bases, leaving 0 bases not matched to a gene. CDR1 MNHNY and CDR2 SVGAGI come from the germline V gene (reference sequence). The CDR3: CASSTGDYGYTF. CDR3 DNA: TGTGCCAGCAGTACAGGGGACTATGGCTACACCTTC.

The chain links TRBV12-5 to TRBJ2-7, with 11 nucleotides matching TRBD1. Per the germline V gene, CDR1 is LGHNT and CDR2 is FRNRAP. V dropped 1 base and J dropped 5; count of bases not matched to a gene: 1. The CDR3 contains 14 residues. In DNA, the CDR3 is TGTGCTAGTGGTTTGGGGACAGGGGGCCACGAGCAGTACTTC. This sequence encodes CASGLGTGGHEQYF.

This clonotype occurred many times. The chain is built from TRBV12-3 or TRBV12-4 and TRBJ2-7; TRBD1 agrees at 10 bases. This CDR3 region has 13 residues. Trimming cost V 10 bases and J 2 bases; bases outside gene matches: 5. The CDR3 region has the DNA TGTGCCACCGGGACAGGGGATCCCTACGAGCAGTACTTC. This gives the protein CATGTGDPYEQYF.

V usage is TRBV28 and J usage is TRBJ2-7; TRBD1 aligns across 8 bases. The germline gives CDR1 MDHEN, CDR2 SYDVKM. V gave up 5 bases and J gave up 1 base; unmatched junction bases: 13. The CDR3 loop spans 17 amino acids. The CDR3, as DNA: TGTGCCAGCAGTCGCCCAGGAGGACAGGGTATTTCCTACGAGCAGTACTTC. Residues: CASSRPGGQGISYEQYF.

This clonotype has a single count. The J gene is TRBJ1-2, the V gene TRBV28, with D possibly being TRBD1 (5 bases). This CDR3 has 12 amino acids. V was shortened by 2 bases and J by 8 bases, with 9 bases between the two germline ends. In germline, CDR1 is MDHEN, CDR2 SYDVKM. Here the CDR3 DNA reads TGTGCCAGCAGTTTACGCGGGGACGGCTACACCTTC. Translating it yields CASSLRGDGYTF.

The chain combines TRBV7-6 with TRBJ2-7; D unclear. Germline values: CDR1 SGHVS, CDR2 FNYEAQ. The CDR3 runs to 13 residues. V was pared by 5 bases and J by 1 base, with 9 bases between. For the CDR3, the DNA is TGTGCCAGCAGCCCCCGGGCTTCCTACGAGCAGTACTTC. Protein: CASSPRASYEQYF. Supplemented by reference TRBV7-6 and TRBJ2-7, the full variable domain reads GAGVSQSPRYKVTKRGQDVALRCDPISGHVSLYWYRQALGQGPEFLTYFNYEAQQDKSGLPNDRFSAERPEGSISTLTIQRTEQRDSAMYRCASSPRASYEQYFGPGTRLTVT.

In its sample, this clonotype was seen many times. The V and J genes are TRBV7-2 and TRBJ1-1; unclear D gene. Trimming removed 2 bases from V and 0 bases from J, with 4 bases in between. This CDR3 has 13 amino acids. Per germline, CDR1 SGHTA and CDR2 FQGNSA. The CDR3 nucleotides are TGTGCCAGCAGCTTAAAGGTGAACACTGAAGCTTTCTTT. This encodes CASSLKVNTEAFF. Using reference TRBV7-2 and TRBJ1-1 for the parts outside the CDR3, the full variable domain is GAGVSQSPSNKVTEKGKDVELRCDPISGHTALYWYRQSLGQGLEFLIYFQGNSAPDKSGLPSDRFSAERTGGSVSTLTIQRTQQEDSAVYLCASSLKVNTEAFFGQGTRLTVV.

The chain has TRBV6-1 and TRBJ1-2, with TRBD1 as a possible D gene (6 bases). There are 13 residues in the CDR3. CDR1 is MNHNS, CDR2 SASEGT, per germline. V lost 7 bases and J 0 bases, leaving 9 bases between the germline ends. DNA for the CDR3: TGTGCCAGCACCGGGACACCTAACTATGGCTACACCTTC. The encoded protein is CASTGTPNYGYTF.